The clone carrying this T cell receptor (beta chain) showed up many times. A junction end diverges from the germline sequence, so it may reflect a read error. Aged 18 to 65, hyperthyroidism patients had new diagnoses of under 2 months' duration. RNA transcripts served as template for amplifying TCR beta CDR3 sequences. The authors performed first-round RT-PCR with HTBI primers and then a second-round multiplex PCR. TCRdb re-analysed the multiplex PCR reads in MiXCR, keeping a single row per CDR3 protein. The data hold around 1,000,000 distinct CDR3 sequences, with less than 45% observed a single time. The record originates from a study of Graves' ophthalmopathy and Graves' hyperthyroidism. The TCR comes from an adult man with Graves' hyperthyroidism. Sequencing was done on a sample of peripheral blood or thyroid tissue (not recorded which).

The CDR3 DNA is TGTGCCAGCAGCCTAGCGGGAACTTATCGCCCCGGGGAGCTGTTTTTT. This translates into CASSLAGTYRPGELFF. The rearrangement uses TRBV7-9 and TRBJ2-2; 9 bases are shared with TRBD2. The CDR3 consists of 16 residues. Germline CDR1 reads SEHNR; CDR2 reads FQNEAQ (reference sequence). Full variable domain (missing parts from reference TRBV7-9 and TRBJ2-2): DTGVSQNPRHKITKRGQNVTFRCDPISEHNRLYWYRQTLGQGPEFLTYFQNEAQLEKSRLLSDRFSAERPKGSFSTLEIQRTEQGDSAMYLCASSLAGTYRPGELFFGEGSRLTVL.